The subject of this entry is one T cell receptor beta chain. Its antigen is not known. Using immunoSEQ multiplex PCR, the repertoire was profiled, and TCRdb retains in-frame clones only, with some absent. The data show approximately 110,000 clones, with approximately 90% seen just once and about 4.9% held by the top ten. These data belong to a study of T cell responses to AZD1222 COVID-19 vaccine. The wider study: Pooled together were second doses at about 4 or about 12 weeks.

Study-wide results and caveats: Nearly half of spike-specific TCRs reportedly target variant regions that are unmutated in the B.1.351 and B.1.1.7 variants. Following two doses of AZD1222, Spike-specific TCR breadth and depth rose. The donor group comprised mostly white British people and more females; the analysis possibly underestimated clonal diversity.

This receptor was taken from an adult in good health. The material was peripheral blood, obtained on day 0 of AZD1222 vaccination.

CDR3 nucleotide sequence: TGTGCCAGCAGCCCCCAGGGGCGTCCGGGCGAGCAGTACTTC. Its translation is CASSPQGRPGEQYF. This chain joins TRBV11-3 and TRBJ2-7; D possibly corresponds to TRBD1 (6 bases). Germline-derived CDR1 and CDR2 are SGHNT and YENEEA. V lost 5 bases to trimming and J lost 6 bases, with 17 bases between them. This CDR3 comprises 14 residues.